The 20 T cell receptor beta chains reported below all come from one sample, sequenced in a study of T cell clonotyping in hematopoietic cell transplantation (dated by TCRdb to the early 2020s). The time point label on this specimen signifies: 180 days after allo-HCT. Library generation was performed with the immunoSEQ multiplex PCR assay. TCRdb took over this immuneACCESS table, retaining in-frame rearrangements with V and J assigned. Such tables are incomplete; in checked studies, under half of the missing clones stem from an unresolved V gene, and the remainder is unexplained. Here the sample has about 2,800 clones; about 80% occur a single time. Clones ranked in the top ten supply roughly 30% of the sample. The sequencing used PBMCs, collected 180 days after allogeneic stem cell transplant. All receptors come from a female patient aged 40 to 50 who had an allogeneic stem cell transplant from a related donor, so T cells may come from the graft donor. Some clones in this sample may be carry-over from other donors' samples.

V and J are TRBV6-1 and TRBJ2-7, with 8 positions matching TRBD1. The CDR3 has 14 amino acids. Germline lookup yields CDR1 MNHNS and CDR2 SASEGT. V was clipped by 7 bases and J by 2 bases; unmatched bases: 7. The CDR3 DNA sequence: TGTGCCAGCACCCCGACAGGGGATCCCTACGAGCAGTACTTC. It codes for CASTPTGDPYEQYF.

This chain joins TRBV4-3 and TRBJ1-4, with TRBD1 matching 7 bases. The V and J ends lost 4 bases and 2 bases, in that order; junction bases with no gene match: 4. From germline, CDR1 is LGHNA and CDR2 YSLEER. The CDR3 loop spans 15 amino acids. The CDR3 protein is CASSRQGGTNEKLFF. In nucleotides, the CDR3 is TGCGCCAGCAGCCGCCAGGGGGGGACTAATGAAAAACTGTTTTTT.

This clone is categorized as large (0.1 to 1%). The CDR3 region has the DNA TGCGCCAGCAGCTCCGACCCCGGGACTAGCGTTCAAGAGACCCAGTACTTC. Translation: CASSSDPGTSVQETQYF. This chain joins TRBV5-1 and TRBJ2-5; TRBD2 agrees at 10 bases. This CDR3 comprises 17 residues. J gave up 2 bases and V 3 bases, and 10 bases lay outside the gene matches. Germline CDR1 and CDR2: SGHRS and YFSETQ.

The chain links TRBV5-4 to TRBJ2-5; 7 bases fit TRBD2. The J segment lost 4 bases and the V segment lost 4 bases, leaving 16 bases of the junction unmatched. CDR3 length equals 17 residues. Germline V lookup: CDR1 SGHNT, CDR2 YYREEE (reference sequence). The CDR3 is CASSPRISGGEGETQYF. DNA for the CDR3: TGTGCCAGCAGCCCGAGAATCTCAGGTGGGGAGGGAGAGACCCAGTACTTC. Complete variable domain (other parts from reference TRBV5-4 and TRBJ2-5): ETGVTQSPTHLIKTRGQQVTLRCSSQSGHNTVSWYQQALGQGPQFIFQYYREEENGRGNFPPRFSGLQFPNYSSELNVNALELDDSALYLCASSPRISGGEGETQYFGPGTRLLVL.

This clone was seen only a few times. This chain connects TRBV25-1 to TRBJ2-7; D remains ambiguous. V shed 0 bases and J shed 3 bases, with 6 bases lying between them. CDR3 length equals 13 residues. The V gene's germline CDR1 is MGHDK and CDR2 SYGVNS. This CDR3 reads CASSEYNGYEQYF. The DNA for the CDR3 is TGTGCCAGCAGTGAATATAACGGCTACGAGCAGTACTTC.

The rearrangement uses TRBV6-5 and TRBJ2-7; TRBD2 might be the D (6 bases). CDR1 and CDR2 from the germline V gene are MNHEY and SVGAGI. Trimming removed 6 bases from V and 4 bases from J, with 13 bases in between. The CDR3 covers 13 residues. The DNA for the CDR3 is TGTGCCAGCAGGACTAGGGTTAGGTACGAGCAGTACTTC. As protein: CASRTRVRYEQYF.

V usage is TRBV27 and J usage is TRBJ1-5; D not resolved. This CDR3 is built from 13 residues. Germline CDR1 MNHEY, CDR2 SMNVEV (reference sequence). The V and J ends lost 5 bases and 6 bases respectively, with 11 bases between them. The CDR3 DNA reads TGTGCCAGCAGTCCGCAAGGGAGTCAGCCCCAGCATTTT. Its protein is CASSPQGSQPQHF.

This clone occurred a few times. CDR3 bases: TGTGCCAGCACCAGAAGACAGGGGGGCAATCAGCCCCAGCATTTT. It is translated as CASTRRQGGNQPQHF. The chain has TRBV6-6 and TRBJ1-5, with 9 bases fitting TRBD1. The CDR3 has 15 residues. CDR1 is MNHNY and CDR2 is SVGAGI in the germline V gene (reference sequence). With V trimmed by 7 bases and J by 2 bases, 6 bases remained unmatched.

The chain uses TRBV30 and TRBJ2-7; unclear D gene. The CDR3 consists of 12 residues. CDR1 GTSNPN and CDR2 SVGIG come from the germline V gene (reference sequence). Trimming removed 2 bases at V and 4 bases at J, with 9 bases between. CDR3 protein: CAWSLGTYEQYF. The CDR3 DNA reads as TGTGCCTGGAGTTTGGGTACGTACGAGCAGTACTTC.

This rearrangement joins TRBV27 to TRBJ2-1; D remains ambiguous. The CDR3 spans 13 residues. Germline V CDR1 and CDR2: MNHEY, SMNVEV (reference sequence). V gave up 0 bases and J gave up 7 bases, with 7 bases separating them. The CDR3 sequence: CASSLSRRNEQFF. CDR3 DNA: TGTGCCAGCAGTTTATCTCGCCGAAATGAGCAGTTCTTC.

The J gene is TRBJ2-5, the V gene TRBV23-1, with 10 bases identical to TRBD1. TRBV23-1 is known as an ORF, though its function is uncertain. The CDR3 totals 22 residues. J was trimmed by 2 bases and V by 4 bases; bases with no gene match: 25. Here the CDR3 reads CASSPKYRDRGRREGPQETQYF. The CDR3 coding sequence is TGCGCCAGCAGTCCAAAGTACCGGGACAGGGGACGTCGGGAGGGCCCTCAAGAGACCCAGTACTTC.

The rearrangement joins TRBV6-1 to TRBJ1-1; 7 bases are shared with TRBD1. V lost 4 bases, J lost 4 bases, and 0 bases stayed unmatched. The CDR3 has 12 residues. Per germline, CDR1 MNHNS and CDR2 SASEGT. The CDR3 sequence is CASSGTGTEAFF. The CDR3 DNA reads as TGTGCCAGCAGTGGGACAGGCACTGAAGCTTTCTTT.

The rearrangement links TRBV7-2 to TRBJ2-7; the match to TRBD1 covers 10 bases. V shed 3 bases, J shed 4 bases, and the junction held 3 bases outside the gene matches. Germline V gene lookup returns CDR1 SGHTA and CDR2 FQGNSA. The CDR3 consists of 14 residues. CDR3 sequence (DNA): TGTGCCAGCAGCTTCGGGACAGGGGTTTACGAGCAGTACTTC. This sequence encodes CASSFGTGVYEQYF.

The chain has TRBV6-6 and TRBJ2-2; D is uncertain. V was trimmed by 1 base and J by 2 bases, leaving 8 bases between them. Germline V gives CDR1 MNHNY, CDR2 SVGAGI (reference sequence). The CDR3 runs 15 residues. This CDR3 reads CASSYYGLNTGELFF. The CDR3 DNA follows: TGTGCCAGCAGTTACTATGGGCTCAACACCGGGGAGCTGTTTTTT.

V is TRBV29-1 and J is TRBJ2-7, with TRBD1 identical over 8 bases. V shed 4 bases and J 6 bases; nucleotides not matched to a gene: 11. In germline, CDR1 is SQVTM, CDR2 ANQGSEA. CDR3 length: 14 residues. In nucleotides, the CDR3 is TGCAGCGTTGTTGGGCAGGGGGCCTCCGGCGAGCAGTACTTC. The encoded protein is CSVVGQGASGEQYF.

This chain's CDR3 is CASSQLAGNTGELFF. The CDR3 DNA is TGTGCCAGCAGTCAGCTAGCGGGGAACACCGGGGAGCTGTTTTTT. The chain is built from TRBV6-5 and TRBJ2-2; 8 bases are a match to TRBD2. The V and J ends lost 5 bases and 1 base, in that order; junction bases with no gene match: 3. CDR3 length equals 15 residues. The V gene's germline CDR1 is MNHEY and CDR2 SVGAGI.

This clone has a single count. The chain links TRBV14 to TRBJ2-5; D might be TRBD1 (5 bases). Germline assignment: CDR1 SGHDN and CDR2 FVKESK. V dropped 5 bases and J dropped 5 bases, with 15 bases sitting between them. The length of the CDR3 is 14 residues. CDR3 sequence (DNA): TGTGCCAGCAGCAAAAGCCCAGGGCGCGAGACCCAGTACTTC. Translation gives CASSKSPGRETQYF.

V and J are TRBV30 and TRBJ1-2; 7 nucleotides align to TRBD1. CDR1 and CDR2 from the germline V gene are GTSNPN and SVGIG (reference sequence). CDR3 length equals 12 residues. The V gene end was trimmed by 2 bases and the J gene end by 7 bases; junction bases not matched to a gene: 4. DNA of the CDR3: TGTGCCTGGAGTCCAACAGGGGTTGGCTACACCTTC. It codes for CAWSPTGVGYTF.

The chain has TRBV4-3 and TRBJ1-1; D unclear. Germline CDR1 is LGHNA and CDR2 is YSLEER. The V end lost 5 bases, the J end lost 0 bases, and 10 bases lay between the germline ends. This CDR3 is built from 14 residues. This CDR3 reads CASSNPSMNTEAFF. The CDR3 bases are TGCGCCAGCAGCAATCCAAGTATGAACACTGAAGCTTTCTTT.

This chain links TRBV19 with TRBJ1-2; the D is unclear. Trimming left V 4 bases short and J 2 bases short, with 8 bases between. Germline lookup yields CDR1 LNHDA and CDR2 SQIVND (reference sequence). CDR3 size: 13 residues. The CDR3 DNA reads TGTGCCAGTAGTAAGTCGGAAAACTATGGCTACACCTTC. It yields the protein CASSKSENYGYTF.